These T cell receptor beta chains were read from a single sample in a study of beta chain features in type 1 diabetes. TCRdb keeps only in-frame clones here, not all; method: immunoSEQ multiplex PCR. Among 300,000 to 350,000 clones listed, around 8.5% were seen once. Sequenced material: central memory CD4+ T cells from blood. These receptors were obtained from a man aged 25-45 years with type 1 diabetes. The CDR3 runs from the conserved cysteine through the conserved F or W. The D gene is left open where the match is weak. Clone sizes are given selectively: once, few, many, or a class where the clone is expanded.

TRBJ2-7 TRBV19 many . TGTGCCAGTAGTGCCAGGGACATCTACGAGCAGTACTTC CASSARDIYEQYF
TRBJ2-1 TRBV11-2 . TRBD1 TGTGCCAGCAGCTTAGGGACAGGGATATATGAGCAGTTCTTC CASSLGTGIYEQFF
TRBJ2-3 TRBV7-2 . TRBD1 TGTGCCAGCAGCAGGGGACAGGGCACAGATACGCAGTATTTT CASSRGQGTDTQYF
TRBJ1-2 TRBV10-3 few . TGTGCCATCAGTGGGGACGGTAACTATGGCTACACCTTC CAISGDGNYGYTF
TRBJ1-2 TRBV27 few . TGTGCCAGCAGTTTACAGGGAGTCCATGGCTACACCTTC CASSLQGVHGYTF
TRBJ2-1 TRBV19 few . TGTGCCAGCCATGGGGGGACCGCAGGTGAGCAGTTCTTC CASHGGTAGEQFF
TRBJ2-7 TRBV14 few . TGTGCCAGCAGCCAGGCCTTCTCCTACGAGCAGTACTTC CASSQAFSYEQYF
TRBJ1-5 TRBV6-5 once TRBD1 TGTGCCAGCAGTCGCGGACAGGTTTCCAATCAGCCCCAGCATTTT CASSRGQVSNQPQHF
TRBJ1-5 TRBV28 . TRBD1 TGTGCCGCCCTGACAGGGGTCAATCAGCCCCAGCATTTT CAALTGVNQPQHF
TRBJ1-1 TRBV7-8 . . TGTGCCAGCAGCGTAAGGGGCCAGGGGAACACTGAAGCTTTCTTT CASSVRGQGNTEAFF
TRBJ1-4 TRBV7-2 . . TGTGCCAGCAGCTCGGAGGCGGCGCGCAAAAAACTGTTTTTT CASSSEAARKKLFF
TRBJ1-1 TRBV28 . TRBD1 TGTGCCATCCACAGGGGAGTGGGTGAAGCTTTCTTT CAIHRGVGEAFF
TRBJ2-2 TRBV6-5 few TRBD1 TGTGCCAGCAGTTATACAGGGGGAACCGGGGAGCTGTTTTTT CASSYTGGTGELFF
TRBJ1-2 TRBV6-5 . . TGTGCCAGCAGTTACGGGGGGTACTACACCTTC CASSYGGYYTF
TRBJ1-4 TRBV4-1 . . TGCGCCAGCAGCCAGAACTCCCGAGCTGGTACTAATGAAAAACTGTTTTTT CASSQNSRAGTNEKLFF
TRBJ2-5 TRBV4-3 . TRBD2 TGCGCCAGCAGCCAAGGGGGACTAGCGGGCCAAGAGACCCAGTACTTC CASSQGGLAGQETQYF
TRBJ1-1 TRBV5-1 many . TGCGCCAGCAGCTTGGACGGGATGAACACTGAAGCTTTCTTT CASSLDGMNTEAFF
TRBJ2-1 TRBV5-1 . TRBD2 TGCGCCAGCAGCCCCTCGGGACTAGCGGGGTACAATGAGCAGTTCTTC CASSPSGLAGYNEQFF
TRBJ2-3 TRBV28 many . TGTGCCAGCACCGGGCGGCAGCCCACAGATACGCAGTATTTT CASTGRQPTDTQYF
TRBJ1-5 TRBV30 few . TGTGCCTGGAGTCTCGGGGGTCAGCCCCAGCATTTT CAWSLGGQPQHF
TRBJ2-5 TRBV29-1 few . TGCAGCGTTGATGCGGGTGGAGGAGAGACCCAGTACTTC CSVDAGGGETQYF
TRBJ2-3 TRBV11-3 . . TGTGCCAGCAGCTTAAGGGCCACTGATACGCAGTATTTT CASSLRATDTQYF
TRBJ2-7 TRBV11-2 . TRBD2 TGTGCCAGCAGCCAGGGGTCTAGCGGGGCCTCCGAGCAGTACTTC CASSQGSSGASEQYF
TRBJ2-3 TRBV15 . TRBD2 TGTGCCACCAGCATACCTAGCGGGGGTCAGGCAGATACGCAGTATTTT CATSIPSGGQADTQYF
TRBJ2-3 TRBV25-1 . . TGTGCCAGCAGTGAATCTCAGCTCCTGGCAGATACGCAGTATTTT CASSESQLLADTQYF
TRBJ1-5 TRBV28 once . TGTGCCAGCAGTTTATACCCAGACGCAGGCAATCAGCCCCAGCATTTT CASSLYPDAGNQPQHF
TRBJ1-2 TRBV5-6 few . TGTGCCAGCAGCTTGGTTGAAGGTAACTATGGCTACACCTTC CASSLVEGNYGYTF
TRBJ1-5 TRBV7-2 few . TGTGCCAGCAGCCCGCTGGGGGAGGGCAATCAGCCCCAGCATTTT CASSPLGEGNQPQHF
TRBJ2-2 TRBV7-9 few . TGTGCCGGGAGCGAAGGGATGAACACCGGGGAGCTGTTTTTT CAGSEGMNTGELFF
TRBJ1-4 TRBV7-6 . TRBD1 TGTGCCAGCAGCTTAGGGGGGACAGGAAAACTGTTTTTT CASSLGGTGKLFF
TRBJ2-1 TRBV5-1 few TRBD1 TGCGCCAGCAGCTGGGGACAGGCAGGCCGCAATGAGCAGTTCTTC CASSWGQAGRNEQFF
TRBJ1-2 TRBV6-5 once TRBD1 TGTGCCAGCAGCTTTGGACAGGAGGGAAGAGGCTACACCTTC CASSFGQEGRGYTF
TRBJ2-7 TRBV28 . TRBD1 TGTGCCAGCAGTTCCCGGTCAGGGGGCTACTCCTACGAGCAGTACTTC CASSSRSGGYSYEQYF
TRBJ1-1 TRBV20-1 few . TGCAGTGCTAGACGGGGTTTTGAAGCTTTCTTT CSARRGFEAFF
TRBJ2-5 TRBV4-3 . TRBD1 TGCGCCAGCAGCCAAGATCTTACAGGGGCGGGCGAGACCCAGTACTTC CASSQDLTGAGETQYF
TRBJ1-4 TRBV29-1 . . TGCAGCGTACGTCCAGCCGATGCGGGAAATGAAAAACTGTTTTTT CSVRPADAGNEKLFF
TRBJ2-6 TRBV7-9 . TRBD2 TGTGCCAGCAGCTTTGCTAGCGGGGGGTCCCCTTCTGGGGCCAACGTCCTGACTTTC CASSFASGGSPSGANVLTF
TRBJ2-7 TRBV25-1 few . TGTGCCAGCAGTGAATATGGGGGCTACGAGCAGTACTTC CASSEYGGYEQYF
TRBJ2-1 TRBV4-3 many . TGCGCCAGCAGCCAGGGGGAGAGAGACAGTTCGTTCTTC CASSQGERDSSFF
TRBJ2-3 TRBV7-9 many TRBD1 TGTGCCAGCAGGCCCAGGACAGGTAATGGAGATACGCAGTATTTT CASRPRTGNGDTQYF
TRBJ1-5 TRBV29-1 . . TGCAGCGTTGAAGATGGGCAGGGGCCACAGCATTTT CSVEDGQGPQHF
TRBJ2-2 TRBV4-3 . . TGCGCCAGCAGCCAAGACGCTTTCGCCGGGGAGCTGTTTTTT CASSQDAFAGELFF
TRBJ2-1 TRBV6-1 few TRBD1 TGTGCCAGCAGTCCTCCCGGGACAGGGACTGAGCAGTTCTTC CASSPPGTGTEQFF
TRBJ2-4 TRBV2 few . TGTGCCAGCAGTCCGGGACAACCTAAAAACATTCAGTACTTC CASSPGQPKNIQYF
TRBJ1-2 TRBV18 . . TGTGCCAGCTCACCACCGTCATCTTCCTCTAACTATGGCTACACCTTC CASSPPSSSSNYGYTF
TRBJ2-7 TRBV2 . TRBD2 TGTGCCAGCAGCTTAGTTAGGACTAGCGACGAGCAGTACTTC CASSLVRTSDEQYF
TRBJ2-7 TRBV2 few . TGTGCCAGCAGTGAATCCAGGGTTTTCGGGCAGTACTTC CASSESRVFGQYF
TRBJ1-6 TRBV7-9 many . TGTGCTCCGGGGCAGGTCTCAAGACCTTCACCCCTCCACTTT CAPGQVSRPSPLHF
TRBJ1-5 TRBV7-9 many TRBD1 TGTGCCAGCACCCCTGGACAGGCCAAAGGGAATCAGCCCCAGCATTTT CASTPGQAKGNQPQHF
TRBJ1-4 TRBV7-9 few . TGTGCCAGCAGCTTAAGCGACGGCCAATGGGAAAAACTGTTTTTT CASSLSDGQWEKLFF
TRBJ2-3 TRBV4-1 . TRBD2 TGCGCCAGCAGCCAAGATCAAGCGGGGCCCACAGATACGCAGTATTTT CASSQDQAGPTDTQYF
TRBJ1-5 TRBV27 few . TGTGCCAGCAGGAGCTTCTTAGGCAATCAGCCCCAGCATTTT CASRSFLGNQPQHF
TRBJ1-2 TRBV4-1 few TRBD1 TGCGCCAGCAGCCCTTCGGACAGGCCATCAGCTAACTATGGCTACACCTTC CASSPSDRPSANYGYTF
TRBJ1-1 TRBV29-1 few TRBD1 TGCAGCGTTGAAGGGACAGGGGGTGAGACCACTGAAGCTTTCTTT CSVEGTGGETTEAFF